This T cell receptor beta chain was identified during a study of blood T cell repertoires in COVID-19. The overall study: Samples of COVID-19 (acute and convalescent) were obtained from the United States, Italy and Spain. T cells, B-cell-depleted T cells, or PBMCs provided the cDNA or gDNA that served as material.

Only in-frame clones appear in the TCRdb table, and some are missing; sequencing was by immunoSEQ multiplex PCR. The repertoire holds under 350,000 clones, with over 75% as singletons. In Seattle, patients joined the study during active infection and were tracked longitudinally. Trimming took off 5 bases at V and 3 bases at J, with 14 bases between the two ends. The CDR3 totals 14 residues. CDR1 is SGHRS and CDR2 is YFSETQ in the germline V gene. The origin of this receptor is a woman in her thirties with COVID-19, enrolled during active disease. Sequencing used peripheral blood. The V gene is TRBV5-1, the J gene TRBJ1-1; D possibly corresponds to TRBD1 (5 bases). The CDR3 loop reads CASRSGGEDTEAFF. CDR3 coding DNA: TGCGCCAGCAGAAGTGGAGGGGAGGACACTGAAGCTTTCTTT.